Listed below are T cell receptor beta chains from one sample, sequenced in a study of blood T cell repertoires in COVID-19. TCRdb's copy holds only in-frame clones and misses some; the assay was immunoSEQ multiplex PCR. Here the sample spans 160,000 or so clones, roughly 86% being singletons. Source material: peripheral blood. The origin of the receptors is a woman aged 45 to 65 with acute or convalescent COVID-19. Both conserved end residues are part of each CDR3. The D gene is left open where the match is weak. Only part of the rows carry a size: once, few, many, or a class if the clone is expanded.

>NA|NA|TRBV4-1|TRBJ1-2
CASSYGRANGYTF
TGCGCCAGCAGTTACGGGAGGGCAAATGGCTACACCTTC
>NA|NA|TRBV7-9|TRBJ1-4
CASTRSRGKSTNEKLFF
TGTGCCAGCACCCGAAGTAGGGGGAAGTCGACTAATGAAAAACTGTTTTTT
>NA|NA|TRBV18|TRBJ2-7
CASSESGHDEQYF
TGTGCCAGCTCAGAGTCGGGACATGACGAGCAGTACTTC
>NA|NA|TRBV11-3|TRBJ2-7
CASSLEGQGPYEQYF
TGTGCCAGCAGCTTAGAAGGTCAGGGGCCCTACGAGCAGTACTTC
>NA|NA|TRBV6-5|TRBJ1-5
CAGSREVGQPQHF
TGTGCCGGCTCAAGGGAGGTAGGACAGCCCCAGCATTTT
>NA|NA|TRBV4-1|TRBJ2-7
CASSQEPGSYEQYF
TGCGCCAGCAGCCAAGAACCAGGGTCCTACGAGCAGTACTTC
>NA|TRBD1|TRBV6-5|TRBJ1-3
CASSKTGGGLHF
TGTGCCAGCAGTAAAACAGGGGGGGGGTTGCATTTT
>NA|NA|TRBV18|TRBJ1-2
CASSPGERGYTF
TGTGCCAGCTCACCAGGGGAGAGGGGCTACACCTTC
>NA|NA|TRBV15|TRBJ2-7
CATSRDLEVSYEQYF
TGTGCCACCAGCAGAGATCTCGAGGTATCCTACGAGCAGTACTTC
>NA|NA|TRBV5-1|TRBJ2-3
CASSLPGVGTDTQYF
TGCGCCAGCAGCTTGCCGGGGGTCGGGACAGATACGCAGTATTTT
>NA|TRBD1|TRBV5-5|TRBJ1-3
CASSAIPTGGSGNTIYF
TGTGCCAGCAGCGCCATTCCTACAGGGGGCTCTGGAAACACCATATATTTT
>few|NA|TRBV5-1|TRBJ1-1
CASSPSSGLNTEAFF
TGCGCCAGCAGCCCATCCTCCGGGTTGAACACTGAAGCTTTCTTT
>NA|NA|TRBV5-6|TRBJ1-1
CASSPAAGKAFF
TGTGCCAGCAGCCCTGCCGCCGGTAAAGCTTTCTTT
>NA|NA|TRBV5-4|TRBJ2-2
CASSQGGPLTGELFF
TGTGCCAGCAGCCAGGGGGGCCCCCTCACCGGGGAGCTGTTTTTT
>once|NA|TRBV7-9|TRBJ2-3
CASSLFIDTQYF
TGTGCCAGCAGCTTATTCATAGATACGCAGTATTTT
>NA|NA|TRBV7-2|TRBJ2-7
CASSLASYQGTYEQYF
TGTGCCAGCAGCTTAGCGTCCTATCAGGGAACCTACGAGCAGTACTTC
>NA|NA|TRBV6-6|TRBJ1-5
CASSDDSSNQPQHF
TGTGCCAGCAGTGATGACAGTAGCAATCAGCCCCAGCATTTT
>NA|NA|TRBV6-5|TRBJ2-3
CASSLPVSDTQYF
TGTGCCAGCAGCCTGCCGGTCTCAGATACGCAGTATTTT
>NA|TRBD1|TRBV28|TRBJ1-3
CASSPTGTVSGNTIYF
TGTGCCAGCAGCCCTACCGGGACAGTCTCTGGAAACACCATATATTTT
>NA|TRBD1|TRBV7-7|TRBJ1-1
CASSGPLGQGGTEAFF
TGTGCCAGCAGCGGGCCCCTTGGACAGGGTGGGACTGAAGCTTTCTTT
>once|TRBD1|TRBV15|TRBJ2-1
CATSRDRPAGGYNEQFF
TGTGCCACCAGCAGAGATCGCCCAGCAGGGGGTTACAATGAGCAGTTCTTC
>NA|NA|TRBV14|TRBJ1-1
CASSPMRGLNTEAFF
TGTGCCAGCAGCCCCATGCGGGGGCTCAACACTGAAGCTTTCTTT
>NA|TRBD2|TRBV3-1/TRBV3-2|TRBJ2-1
CASSPGGAIGNEQFF
TGTGCCAGCAGCCCCGGGGGGGCTATTGGGAATGAGCAGTTCTTC
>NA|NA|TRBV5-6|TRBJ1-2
CASSSDLFGYTF
TGTGCCAGCAGCAGTGACTTATTCGGCTACACCTTC
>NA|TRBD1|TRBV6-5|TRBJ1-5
CASNPTGSNQPQHF
TGTGCCAGCAACCCGACAGGGAGCAATCAGCCCCAGCATTTT
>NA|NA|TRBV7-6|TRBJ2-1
CASSLIGSETEQFF
TGTGCCAGCAGCTTAATCGGGAGCGAGACTGAGCAGTTCTTC
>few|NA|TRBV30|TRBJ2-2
CAWTLKGGNTGELFF
TGTGCCTGGACTCTAAAAGGGGGGAACACCGGGGAGCTGTTTTTT
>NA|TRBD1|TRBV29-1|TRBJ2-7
CSVFRRDRPYEQYF
TGCAGCGTTTTCAGACGGGACAGACCCTACGAGCAGTACTTC
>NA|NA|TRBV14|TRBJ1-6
CASSLDSSNSPLHF
TGTGCCAGCAGCCTCGACAGTTCTAATTCACCCCTCCACTTT
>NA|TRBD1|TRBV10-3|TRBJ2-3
CASAGTGERDTQYF
TGTGCCAGCGCCGGGACAGGGGAGAGAGATACGCAGTATTTT
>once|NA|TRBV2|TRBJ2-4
CASAPGTSNIQYF
TGTGCCAGCGCACCCGGGACTTCAAACATTCAGTACTTC
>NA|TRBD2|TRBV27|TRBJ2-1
CASSSSLGLAGNNEQFF
TGTGCCAGCAGTTCCTCTTTGGGACTAGCGGGGAACAATGAGCAGTTCTTC
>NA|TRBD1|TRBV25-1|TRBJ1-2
CASSEGQIYGYTF
TGTGCCAGCAGTGAGGGACAGATCTATGGCTACACCTTC
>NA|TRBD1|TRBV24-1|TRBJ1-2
CSPRGRTRTYGYTF
TGTTCCCCCAGGGGGAGAACTAGAACCTATGGCTACACCTTC
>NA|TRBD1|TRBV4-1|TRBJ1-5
CASSPGTGNSNQPQHF
TGCGCCAGCAGCCCAGGGACAGGGAATAGCAATCAGCCCCAGCATTTT
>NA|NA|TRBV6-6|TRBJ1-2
CASSYSQQTGGYTF
TGTGCCAGCAGTTACTCTCAACAGACCGGGGGTTACACCTTC
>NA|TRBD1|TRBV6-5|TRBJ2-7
CASSRSGTGTYEQYF
TGTGCCAGCTCCCGAAGTGGGACAGGGACCTACGAGCAGTACTTC
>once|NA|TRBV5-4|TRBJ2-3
CASSLDGVTQYF
TGTGCCAGCAGCTTGGACGGGGTGACGCAGTATTTT
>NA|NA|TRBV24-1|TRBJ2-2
CATSDTTARPGELFF
TGTGCCACCAGTGATACGACAGCCAGGCCCGGGGAGCTGTTTTTT
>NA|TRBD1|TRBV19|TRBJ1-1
CATLQGASGNTEAFF
TGTGCCACCCTCCAGGGGGCCTCCGGGAACACTGAAGCTTTCTTT
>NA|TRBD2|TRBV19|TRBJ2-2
CASSILAGSTGELFF
TGTGCCAGTAGTATACTAGCGGGGTCCACCGGGGAGCTGTTTTTT
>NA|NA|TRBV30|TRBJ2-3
CAWSVGGEIDTQYF
TGTGCCTGGAGTGTCGGAGGGGAGATAGATACGCAGTATTTT